One sample yielded the 10 T cell receptor beta chains listed below, sequenced in a study of cytomegalovirus exposure and HLA in healthy donors. The PCR made use of 60 Vbeta and 13 Jbeta primers. The data were produced by immunoSEQ multiplex PCR, yet TCRdb's version contains in-frame clones alone and is incomplete. The sample shows more than 100,000 clones, about 78% of them seen only once. The sequencing sample was made of PBMCs. Every receptor here comes from a woman aged 40 to 55 in good health and CMV-seropositive.

CDR3 in amino acids: CASSEIGGAYEQYF. The CDR3 DNA reads TGTGCCAGCAGTGAAATAGGGGGGGCCTACGAGCAGTACTTC. This chain connects TRBV6-1 to TRBJ2-7; TRBD2 is a possible D gene (7 bases). V gave up 2 bases and J gave up 2 bases, with 10 bases separating them. Looked up from germline, CDR1 is MNHNS and CDR2 is SASEGT. This CDR3 comprises 14 residues.

This clone occurred a few times. CDR3: CASSLMAGDSRASSYEQYF. CDR3 nucleotide sequence: TGTGCCAGCAGCTTGATGGCCGGGGACAGCCGGGCGAGCTCCTACGAGCAGTACTTC. The chain uses TRBV5-4 and TRBJ2-7, with 7 bases fitting TRBD1. Germline V gene lookup returns CDR1 SGHNT and CDR2 YYREEE (reference sequence). Trimming took 1 base from V and 0 from J; bases not matched to a gene: 16. This CDR3 is 19 amino acids long. Full variable domain (outside the CDR3, taken from reference TRBV5-4 and TRBJ2-7): ETGVTQSPTHLIKTRGQQVTLRCSSQSGHNTVSWYQQALGQGPQFIFQYYREEENGRGNFPPRFSGLQFPNYSSELNVNALELDDSALYLCASSLMAGDSRASSYEQYFGPGTRLTVT.

This chain joins TRBV7-2 and TRBJ2-3, with D tentatively TRBD2 (5 bases). This CDR3 comprises 15 residues. The V gene lost 2 bases and the J gene lost 6 bases, with 15 bases spanning the gap. Looked up from germline, CDR1 is SGHTA and CDR2 is FQGNSA. The CDR3 spells CASSLSTAGPDTQYF. The CDR3 nucleotides are TGTGCCAGCAGCTTATCAACGGCGGGCCCCGATACGCAGTATTTT.

The genes are TRBV5-1 and TRBJ1-2; D gene unclear. V was cut by 1 base and J by 5 bases, with 15 bases left in between. Germline CDR1 SGHRS, CDR2 YFSETQ. The CDR3 spans 15 residues. The CDR3 nucleotides are TGCGCCAGCAGCTTGTTTGCCAGTGGACTATATGGCTACACCTTC. It translates to CASSLFASGLYGYTF.

V gene TRBV7-2 combines with J gene TRBJ2-7; D is perhaps TRBD1 (5 bases). Germline-derived CDR1 and CDR2 are SGHTA and FQGNSA. The V gene lost 0 bases and the J gene lost 4 bases, with 13 bases spanning the gap. The CDR3 loop spans 15 amino acids. As DNA, the CDR3 is TGTGCCAGCAGCTTAGCGGGGCAGGGTCTTTACGAGCAGTACTTC. Protein product: CASSLAGQGLYEQYF.

The CDR3 here is CASSQTTGGLSGNTIYF. The CDR3 nucleotides read TGCGCCAGCAGCCAGACCACAGGGGGCTTATCAGGAAACACCATATATTTT. The chain links TRBV4-3 to TRBJ1-3, with 9 positions matching TRBD1. V was pared by 3 bases and J by 4 bases, with 10 bases of the junction left unmatched. This CDR3 is 17 amino acids long. Per germline, CDR1 LGHNA and CDR2 YSLEER.

This clone was recorded a few times. The V call is TRBV5-1, the J call TRBJ2-7; tentatively, D is TRBD1 (5 bases). Germline V gene data show CDR1 as SGHRS and CDR2 as YFSETQ. V lost 5 bases and J 2 bases, leaving 14 bases between the germline ends. The CDR3 length is 14 residues. The CDR3: CASSFQGSTYEQYF. The CDR3 region has the DNA TGCGCCAGCAGTTTCCAGGGTTCTACCTACGAGCAGTACTTC.

The chain joins TRBV4-3 to TRBJ2-1, with 7 positions matching TRBD2. Germline assignment: CDR1 LGHNA and CDR2 YSLEER. V was clipped by 4 bases and J by 4 bases; unmatched bases: 13. The CDR3 extends over 17 amino acids. Here the CDR3 reads CASSPTRASGSYNEQFF. The CDR3 region has the DNA TGCGCCAGCAGCCCAACTAGAGCTAGCGGTTCGTACAATGAGCAGTTCTTC.

The chain couples TRBV28 to TRBJ1-5; D remains unclear. Per the germline V gene, CDR1 is MDHEN and CDR2 is SYDVKM. V was pared by 4 bases and J by 0 bases, with 4 bases between. The CDR3 loop spans 13 amino acids. For the CDR3, the DNA is TGTGCCAGCAGTTCGTATAGCAATCAGCCCCAGCATTTT. It is translated as CASSSYSNQPQHF.

The chain is built from TRBV6-5 and TRBJ2-2; 13 nucleotides line up with TRBD2. Germline lookup yields CDR1 MNHEY and CDR2 SVGAGI. This CDR3 comprises 15 residues. V shed 6 bases, J shed 6 bases, and the junction held 4 bases outside the gene matches. The CDR3 bases are TGTGCCAGCAGCACTAGCGGGGGGGCACCCGGGGAGCTGTTTTTT. It specifies CASSTSGGAPGELFF.